A single sample is the source of the 21 T cell receptor beta chains below, sequenced in a study of control samples from healthy donors and cancer patients. The assay was immunoSEQ multiplex PCR, and TCRdb's table has in-frame clones only and misses some. The top ten clones hold over 3.5% of a sample with about 170,000 clones, 85% to 95% of them seen once. The material sequenced was blood. The receptors shown here come from a woman aged 60-75 years in good health.

The V call is TRBV3-1 (or the pseudogene TRBV3-2), the J call TRBJ2-7; unclear D gene. Trimming pared 6 bases from V and 4 bases from J, leaving 13 bases between. This CDR3 comprises 13 residues. Germline lookup yields CDR1 LGHDT and CDR2 YNNKEL (reference sequence). The CDR3 nucleotides read TGTGCCAGCAGACGGACGGAAGGGTACGAGCAGTACTTC. Protein: CASRRTEGYEQYF.

The chain recombines TRBV19 with TRBJ2-7; 7 nucleotides match TRBD1. This CDR3 is 19 amino acids long. With 4 bases clipped from V and 4 bases from J, the junction kept 22 bases outside the gene matches. From germline, CDR1 is LNHDA and CDR2 SQIVND (reference sequence). DNA for the CDR3: TGTGCCAGTAGTAGCCGAGCACTTACAGGGGAAACAAGACAATACGAGCAGTACTTC. Amino acid sequence: CASSSRALTGETRQYEQYF.

This clone was recorded once. The chain joins TRBV19 to TRBJ2-3; D tentatively fits TRBD1 or TRBD2 (6 bases each). There are 15 residues in the CDR3. Trimming stripped 9 bases from V and 3 bases from J, with 19 bases between. Germline V gene sequence: CDR1 LNHDA, CDR2 SQIVND (reference sequence). The CDR3 region has the DNA TGTGCCAGCACCCGGGGGCAGCAAGAGACAGATACGCAGTATTTT. This encodes CASTRGQQETDTQYF.

This rearrangement joins TRBV4-3 to TRBJ1-3; D remains unclear. This CDR3 is 16 amino acids long. Per germline, CDR1 LGHNA and CDR2 YSLEER. The ends were cut back, 4 bases at V and 1 base at J, with 14 bases in the middle. The CDR3 spells CASSRFLGRSGNTIYF. The CDR3 DNA follows: TGCGCCAGCAGCCGTTTTCTGGGTCGGTCTGGAAACACCATATATTTT.

This chain links TRBV7-9 with TRBJ1-6, with D possibly matching TRBD1 (5 bases). Between the trimmed V and J ends, which lost 5 bases and 5 bases, there was a span of 16 bases. The CDR3 is 16 residues long. The germline CDR1 and CDR2 sequences are SEHNR and FQNEAQ (reference sequence). CDR3 sequence: CASSLRGSGHNSPLHF. The CDR3 DNA sequence: TGTGCCAGCAGCCTTAGGGGATCGGGGCATAATTCACCCCTCCACTTT.

The chain links TRBV19 to TRBJ1-5, with a weak D call TRBD1 (6 bases). The CDR3 consists of 15 residues. CDR1 and CDR2 (germline): LNHDA, SQIVND (reference sequence). V was pared by 5 bases and J by 5 bases, with 16 bases between. The CDR3 DNA reads TGTGCCAGTAGTGGATACAGGGATCCGGATCAGCCCCAGCATTTT. Protein: CASSGYRDPDQPQHF.

This clone has just one count. The rearrangement joins TRBV29-1 to TRBJ1-2, with D unclear. This CDR3 spans 14 amino acids. Germline V lookup: CDR1 SQVTM, CDR2 ANQGSEA. The V and J ends lost 7 bases and 1 base respectively, with 16 bases between them. The CDR3 is CSGNSVGDNYGYTF. The CDR3 DNA sequence: TGCAGCGGGAACTCTGTTGGAGATAACTATGGCTACACCTTC.

The genes are TRBV12-3 or TRBV12-4 and TRBJ1-5; no clear D gene. The V gene lost 8 bases and the J gene lost 2 bases, with 10 bases spanning the gap. CDR3 length: 13 amino acids. The CDR3 sequence: CASFPPGNQPQHF. The DNA for the CDR3 is TGTGCCAGCTTCCCCCCAGGCAATCAGCCCCAGCATTTT.

DNA of the CDR3: TGTGCCAGCAGCTCCCGGAGAACAGGTGAAAAGGGTACTGAAGCTTTCTTT. It yields the protein CASSSRRTGEKGTEAFF. The chain employs TRBV11-2 and TRBJ1-1; tentatively, D is TRBD1 (5 bases). The CDR3 runs 17 residues. Germline CDR1 reads SGHAT; CDR2 reads FQNNGV. Trimming stripped 4 bases from V and 5 bases from J, with 23 bases between.

V and J are TRBV5-1 and TRBJ1-4, with D possibly TRBD1 on 6 matching bases. CDR1 SGHRS and CDR2 YFSETQ come from the germline V gene. V was shortened by 4 bases and J by 5 bases, with 15 bases between the two germline ends. This CDR3 has 15 amino acids. CDR3 sequence reads: CASSPLDSYNEKLFF. The CDR3 nucleotides read TGCGCCAGCAGCCCTCTGGACAGCTACAATGAAAAACTGTTTTTT. Variable domain in full (rest from reference TRBV5-1 and TRBJ1-4): KAGVTQTPRYLIKTRGQQVTLSCSPISGHRSVSWYQQTPGQGLQFLFEYFSETQRNKGNFPGRFSGRQFSNSRSEMNVSTLELGDSALYLCASSPLDSYNEKLFFGSGTQLSVL.

The V call is TRBV6-2 or TRBV6-3, the J call TRBJ1-5; 7 nucleotides match TRBD1. Trimming removed 1 base from V and 0 bases from J; junction bases left unmatched: 15. The V gene's germline CDR1 is MNHEY and CDR2 SVGEGT. The CDR3 length is 20 residues. The CDR3, as DNA: TGTGCCAGCAGTTACTTATACCGTCCAGGGGGGGCGTATAGCAATCAGCCCCAGCATTTT. As protein: CASSYLYRPGGAYSNQPQHF.

CDR3 sequence: CASTPGGAKNIQYF. The DNA for the CDR3 is TGTGCCAGCACCCCGGGTGGAGCCAAAAACATTCAGTACTTC. This chain uses TRBV2 with TRBJ2-4, with unresolved D. Germline V lookup: CDR1 SNHLY, CDR2 FYNNEI. This CDR3 has 14 amino acids. V lost 7 bases and J lost 0, with 10 bases in between. The whole variable domain, filled in from reference TRBV2 and TRBJ2-4, reads EPEVTQTPSHQVTQMGQEVILRCVPISNHLYFYWYRQILGQKVEFLVSFYNNEISEKSEIFDDQFSVERPDGSNFTLKIRSTKLEDSAMYFCASTPGGAKNIQYFGAGTRLSVL.

The chain combines TRBV6-5 with TRBJ1-1; D is unclear. Germline V lookup: CDR1 MNHEY, CDR2 SVGAGI. The CDR3 contains 15 residues. Trimming stripped 5 bases from V and 1 base from J, with 14 bases between. This CDR3 reads CASSTPYSGNTEAFF. CDR3 DNA sequence: TGTGCCAGCAGTACACCCTACTCAGGGAACACTGAAGCTTTCTTT.

This clone was observed once. V is TRBV12-5 and J is TRBJ2-3; possibly TRBD1 for D (6 bases). Germline CDR1 is LGHNT and CDR2 is FRNRAP. The V end lost 4 bases, the J end lost 4 bases, and 6 bases lay between the germline ends. The CDR3 is 12 amino acids. CDR3 nucleotides: TGTGCTAGTGGTTCAGGGGCAGATACGCAGTATTTT. Amino acids: CASGSGADTQYF.

This rearrangement joins TRBV19 to TRBJ1-2, with 8 positions matching TRBD1. This CDR3 has 15 amino acids. Losses at the gene ends were 7 bases for V and 4 bases for J; bases not matched to a gene: 11. Germline CDR1 and CDR2: LNHDA and SQIVND (reference sequence). The chain's CDR3 is CASTGQGRLAYGYTF. The CDR3 DNA reads TGTGCCAGTACCGGACAGGGCCGGTTAGCCTATGGCTACACCTTC. The full variable domain, completed using reference TRBV19 and TRBJ1-2, is DGGITQSPKYLFRKEGQNVTLSCEQNLNHDAMYWYRQDPGQGLRLIYYSQIVNDFQKGDIAEGYSVSREKKESFPLTVTSAQKNPTAFYLCASTGQGRLAYGYTFGSGTRLTVV.

This sequence joins TRBV29-1 and TRBJ2-3, with a tentative D call TRBD1 (6 bases). Germline V gene data show CDR1 as SQVTM and CDR2 as ANQGSEA. This CDR3 is built from 16 residues. V was cut by 4 bases and J by 2 bases, with 19 bases left in between. The CDR3 protein is CSVAAGELYDTDTQYF. The CDR3 coding sequence is TGCAGCGTTGCGGCAGGGGAACTCTATGACACAGATACGCAGTATTTT.

This chain connects TRBV19 to TRBJ2-1; TRBD2 matches 13 bases. Trimming cost V 6 bases and J 9 bases; bases outside gene matches: 11. The germline CDR1 and CDR2 sequences are LNHDA and SQIVND (reference sequence). The CDR3 has 16 amino acids. The CDR3 DNA sequence: TGTGCCAGTAGCCACCCACTAGCGGGGGGGCCTAGTGAGCAGTTCTTC. The encoded protein is CASSHPLAGGPSEQFF. Drawing the rest from reference TRBV19 and TRBJ2-1, the complete variable domain is DGGITQSPKYLFRKEGQNVTLSCEQNLNHDAMYWYRQDPGQGLRLIYYSQIVNDFQKGDIAEGYSVSREKKESFPLTVTSAQKNPTAFYLCASSHPLAGGPSEQFFGPGTRLTVL.

The J gene is TRBJ2-6, the V gene TRBV30; the D gene is possibly TRBD1 (6 bases). Trimming took 0 bases from V and 0 from J, leaving 6 bases between them. This CDR3 region has 15 residues. CDR1 GTSNPN and CDR2 SVGIG come from the germline V gene (reference sequence). The CDR3: CAWSVGGSGANVLTF. The CDR3 DNA is TGTGCCTGGAGTGTAGGGGGCTCTGGGGCCAACGTCCTGACTTTC.

The chain couples TRBV24-1 to TRBJ2-5, with a tentative D call TRBD2 (6 bases). This CDR3 contains 15 residues. Germline V lookup: CDR1 KGHDR, CDR2 SFDVKD. Trimming left V 3 bases short and J 5 bases short, with 15 bases between. The CDR3 loop reads CATSDGRRKEETQYF. DNA of the CDR3: TGTGCCACCAGTGATGGGAGGCGCAAGGAGGAGACCCAGTACTTC.

The chain carries TRBV19 and TRBJ1-4, with a possible D match to TRBD1 (6 bases). The V gene's germline CDR1 is LNHDA and CDR2 SQIVND (reference sequence). The CDR3 spans 16 residues. V lost 5 bases to trimming and J lost 0 bases, with 13 bases between them. CDR3: CASSFGGGATNEKLFF. The CDR3 coding sequence is TGTGCCAGTAGTTTCGGGGGCGGGGCAACTAATGAAAAACTGTTTTTT.

The genes are TRBV2 and TRBJ1-5, with D hard to call. The ends were cut back, 4 bases at V and 0 bases at J, with 7 bases in the middle. CDR3 length: 14 amino acids. Germline V gives CDR1 SNHLY, CDR2 FYNNEI. CDR3 in amino acids: CASSVQVSNQPQHF. In DNA form, the CDR3 reads TGTGCCAGCAGTGTGCAGGTTAGCAATCAGCCCCAGCATTTT.